A selection of T cell receptor beta chains follows, all from one sample in a study of blood T cell repertoires in COVID-19. Here immunoSEQ multiplex PCR was the method, and the copy in TCRdb shows in-frame clones only, minus some. In the table there are 150,000 to 200,000 clones, about 88% of which are singletons. Sequenced input: peripheral blood. The receptor set was obtained from a man in his sixties with acute or convalescent COVID-19. Each CDR3 is given with its conserved first and last residue.

V gene: TRBV15
CDR3 protein: CATSRWTGVETGELFF

V gene: TRBV7-2
CDR3 protein: CASSITGGGYEQYF

V gene: TRBV15
CDR3 protein: CATSRDDAGETYNEQFF

V gene: TRBV11-3
CDR3 protein: CASSSGGSYNEQFF

V gene: TRBV3-1/TRBV3-2
CDR3 protein: CASSLPGISYEQYF

V gene: TRBV19
CDR3 protein: CASSIDPPGYTEAFF

V gene: TRBV10-3
CDR3 protein: CAISESRGGYNEQFF

V gene: TRBV18
CDR3 protein: CASARTGGYIMTEAFF

V gene: TRBV6-1
CDR3 protein: CASSESYEQFF

V gene: TRBV2
CDR3 protein: CASSARSENSPLHF

V gene: TRBV21-1
CDR3 protein: CASTWEGRIYTDTQYF

V gene: TRBV18
CDR3 protein: CASSPPSAGGVNEQFF

V gene: TRBV20-1
CDR3 protein: CSASGQGGTDTQYF

V gene: TRBV6-6
CDR3 protein: CASSYSREEQFF

V gene: TRBV11-2
CDR3 protein: CASSSVETQYF

V gene: TRBV5-1
CDR3 protein: CASSLSLTVNTGELFF

V gene: TRBV29-1
CDR3 protein: CSSITGGTEAFF

V gene: TRBV24-1
CDR3 protein: CATSDLKGGGYEQYF

V gene: TRBV10-3
CDR3 protein: CAISEFDQPQHF

V gene: TRBV4-1
CDR3 protein: CASSQEAGWGYNEQFF